Described below is a single TCR beta chain sequence and its context. CTLA-4 blockade using ipilimumab, together with focal radiation, was received by patients with chemo-refractory metastatic non-small-cell lung cancer. The sample comes from a study of radiotherapy plus CTLA-4 blockade in lung cancer. The wider study: 18% of patients responded objectively, and approximately 31% achieved disease control.

The CDR3 spans 14 residues. CDR1 is MDHEN, CDR2 SYDVKM, per germline. V lost 6 bases, J lost 2 bases, and 7 bases stayed unmatched. Profiled with immunoSEQ multiplex PCR; TCRdb holds only in-frame clones, not every one. The table shows 80,000 to 100,000 clones, with about 70% occurring only once. Sample: peripheral blood, taken from a patient treated with radiotherapy plus ipilimumab. The chain employs TRBV28 and TRBJ2-7; 7 bases map to TRBD2. This receptor was taken from a human donor with non-small cell lung cancer who had a partial response to radiotherapy plus ipilimumab. Some clones in this sample may be carry-over from other donors' samples. The CDR3 nucleotides read TGTGCCAGCAGGACCGGGACTACCACCTACGAGCAGTACTTC. Amino acids: CASRTGTTTYEQYF.